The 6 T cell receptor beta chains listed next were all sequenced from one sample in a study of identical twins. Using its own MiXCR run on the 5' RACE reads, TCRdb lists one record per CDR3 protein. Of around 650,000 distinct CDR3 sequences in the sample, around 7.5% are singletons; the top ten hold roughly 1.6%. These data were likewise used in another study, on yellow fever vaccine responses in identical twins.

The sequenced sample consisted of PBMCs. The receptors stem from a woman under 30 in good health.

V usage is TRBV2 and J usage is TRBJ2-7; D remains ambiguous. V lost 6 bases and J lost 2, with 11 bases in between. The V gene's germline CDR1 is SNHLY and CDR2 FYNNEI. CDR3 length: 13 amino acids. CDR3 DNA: TGTGCCAGCAGCGCTAAGAGGACCTACGAGCAGTACGTC. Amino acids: CASSAKRTYEQYV.

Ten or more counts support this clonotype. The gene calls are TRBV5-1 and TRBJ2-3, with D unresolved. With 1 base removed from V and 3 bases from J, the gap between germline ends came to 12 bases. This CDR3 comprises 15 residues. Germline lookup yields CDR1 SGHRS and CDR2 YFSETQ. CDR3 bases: TGCGCCAGCAGCTTGACCCCCGTCCAGACAGATACGCAGTATTTT. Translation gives CASSLTPVQTDTQYF. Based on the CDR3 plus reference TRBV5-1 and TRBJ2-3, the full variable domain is KAGVTQTPRYLIKTRGQQVTLSCSPISGHRSVSWYQQTPGQGLQFLFEYFSETQRNKGNFPGRFSGRQFSNSRSEMNVSTLELGDSALYLCASSLTPVQTDTQYFGPGTRLTVL.

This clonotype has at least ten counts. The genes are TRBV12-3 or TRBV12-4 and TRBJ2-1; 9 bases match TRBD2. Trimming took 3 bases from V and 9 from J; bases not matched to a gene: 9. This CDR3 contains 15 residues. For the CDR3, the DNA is TGTGCCAGCAGTTTCCCCGGGCGGGAGGGCCTTGAGCAGTTCTTC. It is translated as CASSFPGREGLEQFF.

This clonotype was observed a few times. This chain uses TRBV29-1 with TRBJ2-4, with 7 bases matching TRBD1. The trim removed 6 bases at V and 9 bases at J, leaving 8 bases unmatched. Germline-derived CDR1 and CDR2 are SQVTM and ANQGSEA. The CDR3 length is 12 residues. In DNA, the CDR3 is TGCAGCGTGGCCGGGACAGAGGGCATTCAGTACTTC. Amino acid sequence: CSVAGTEGIQYF.

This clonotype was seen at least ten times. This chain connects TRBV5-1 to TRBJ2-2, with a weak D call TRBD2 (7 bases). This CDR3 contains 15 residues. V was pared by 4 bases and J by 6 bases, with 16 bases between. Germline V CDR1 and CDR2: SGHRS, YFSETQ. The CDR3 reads CASSPSGGVAGELFF. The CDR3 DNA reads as TGCGCCAGCAGCCCTTCGGGGGGCGTCGCCGGGGAGCTGTTTTTT. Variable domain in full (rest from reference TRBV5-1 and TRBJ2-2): KAGVTQTPRYLIKTRGQQVTLSCSPISGHRSVSWYQQTPGQGLQFLFEYFSETQRNKGNFPGRFSGRQFSNSRSEMNVSTLELGDSALYLCASSPSGGVAGELFFGEGSRLTVL.

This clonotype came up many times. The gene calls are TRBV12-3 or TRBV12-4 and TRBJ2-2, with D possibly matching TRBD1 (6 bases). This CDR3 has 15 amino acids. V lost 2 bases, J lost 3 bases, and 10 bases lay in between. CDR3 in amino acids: CASSLKDRYTGELFF. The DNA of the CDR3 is TGTGCCAGCAGTTTAAAGGACAGATACACCGGGGAGCTGTTTTTT.